Listed below are T cell receptor beta chains from one sample, sequenced in a study of cytomegalovirus exposure and HLA in healthy donors. Clones were read by immunoSEQ multiplex PCR, and TCRdb kept only the in-frame ones, dropping some. The data contain around 250,000 clones, around 90% of them singletons. Input material: PBMCs. The receptors were gathered from a girl aged 2-10 years in good health and CMV-seronegative. Both conserved end residues are part of each CDR3. A D gene is named only where the DNA matches it firmly. Clone size is stated in some rows and not others, as once, few, many or a class when expanded.

j_gene: TRBJ2-1
abundance: -
v_gene: TRBV4-1
d_gene: TRBD1
CDR3aa: CASSPRQGMFDNEQFF
CDR3nt: TGCGCCAGCAGCCCTCGACAGGGGATGTTCGACAATGAGCAGTTCTTC

j_gene: TRBJ1-1
abundance: -
v_gene: TRBV18
d_gene: -
CDR3aa: CASSPNTGTPNTEAFF
CDR3nt: TGTGCCAGCTCACCTAATACCGGGACACCGAACACTGAAGCTTTCTTT

j_gene: TRBJ2-1
abundance: -
v_gene: TRBV11-3
d_gene: TRBD2
CDR3aa: CASSYGASGTNEQFF
CDR3nt: TGTGCCAGCAGCTACGGGGCTAGCGGGACCAATGAGCAGTTCTTC

j_gene: TRBJ2-3
abundance: -
v_gene: TRBV13
d_gene: TRBD2
CDR3aa: CASSFPSGGRDTQYF
CDR3nt: TGTGCCAGCAGCTTTCCTAGCGGGGGACGGGATACGCAGTATTTT

j_gene: TRBJ2-7
abundance: -
v_gene: TRBV2
d_gene: -
CDR3aa: CASSRRDEQYF
CDR3nt: TGTGCCAGCAGCCGCAGGGACGAGCAGTACTTC

j_gene: TRBJ2-1
abundance: -
v_gene: TRBV5-5
d_gene: -
CDR3aa: CASSLAGTSSYNEQFF
CDR3nt: TGTGCCAGCAGCTTGGCCGGGACAAGCTCCTACAATGAGCAGTTCTTC

j_gene: TRBJ1-1
abundance: -
v_gene: TRBV19
d_gene: TRBD1
CDR3aa: CASSLDRGEAFF
CDR3nt: TGTGCCAGTAGCCTCGACAGGGGTGAAGCTTTCTTT

j_gene: TRBJ2-3
abundance: -
v_gene: TRBV4-1
d_gene: TRBD2
CDR3aa: CASSTRLAASTDTQYF
CDR3nt: TGCGCCAGCAGCACCCGACTAGCGGCTAGCACAGATACGCAGTATTTT

j_gene: TRBJ1-5
abundance: -
v_gene: TRBV4-1
d_gene: -
CDR3aa: CASSREGVGQPQHF
CDR3nt: TGCGCCAGCAGCCGGGAGGGGGTCGGGCAGCCCCAGCATTTT

j_gene: TRBJ2-2
abundance: -
v_gene: TRBV27
d_gene: TRBD2
CDR3aa: CASKGSSAGATGELFF
CDR3nt: TGTGCCAGCAAGGGTTCATCGGCGGGAGCCACCGGGGAGCTGTTTTTT

j_gene: TRBJ2-3
abundance: -
v_gene: TRBV11-2
d_gene: TRBD2
CDR3aa: CASSFFSGGPTDTQYF
CDR3nt: TGTGCCAGCAGCTTCTTTTCGGGGGGGCCGACAGATACGCAGTATTTT

j_gene: TRBJ2-1
abundance: -
v_gene: TRBV29-1
d_gene: -
CDR3aa: CSVRQSSYNEQFF
CDR3nt: TGCAGCGTACGACAGAGCTCCTACAATGAGCAGTTCTTC

j_gene: TRBJ1-5
abundance: -
v_gene: TRBV7-9
d_gene: TRBD1
CDR3aa: CASSLDPGQGNQPQHF
CDR3nt: TGTGCCAGCAGCCTAGACCCGGGACAGGGCAATCAGCCCCAGCATTTT

j_gene: TRBJ1-4
abundance: -
v_gene: TRBV27
d_gene: -
CDR3aa: CASSEGTGSGLWKLFF
CDR3nt: TGTGCCAGCAGTGAGGGGACGGGTAGCGGCCTGTGGAAACTGTTTTTT

j_gene: TRBJ2-2
abundance: -
v_gene: TRBV6-4
d_gene: -
CDR3aa: CASSDSLDTGELFF
CDR3nt: TGTGCCAGCAGTGACTCACTAGACACCGGGGAGCTGTTTTTT

j_gene: TRBJ1-5
abundance: -
v_gene: TRBV6-1
d_gene: TRBD1
CDR3aa: CASTKGQGGIQPQHF
CDR3nt: TGTGCCAGCACTAAAGGACAGGGAGGGATTCAGCCCCAGCATTTT

j_gene: TRBJ1-5
abundance: -
v_gene: TRBV2
d_gene: TRBD1
CDR3aa: CASKPDRVRNQPQHF
CDR3nt: TGTGCCAGCAAGCCAGACAGGGTGCGCAATCAGCCCCAGCATTTT

j_gene: TRBJ1-4
abundance: -
v_gene: TRBV2
d_gene: TRBD1
CDR3aa: CASTSGTGSEKLFF
CDR3nt: TGTGCCAGCACATCCGGGACAGGGAGTGAAAAACTGTTTTTT

j_gene: TRBJ2-7
abundance: -
v_gene: TRBV7-2
d_gene: -
CDR3aa: CASSFSYEQYF
CDR3nt: TGTGCCAGCAGCTTCTCGTACGAGCAGTACTTC

j_gene: TRBJ1-3
abundance: once
v_gene: TRBV6-5
d_gene: -
CDR3aa: CASSFSGTRLNTIYF
CDR3nt: TGTGCCAGCAGCTTTTCCGGGACAAGACTAAACACCATATATTTT

j_gene: TRBJ2-1
abundance: -
v_gene: TRBV29-1
d_gene: TRBD2
CDR3aa: CSVDLAGNLGSYNEQFF
CDR3nt: TGCAGCGTAGATCTAGCGGGAAACCTAGGTTCCTACAATGAGCAGTTCTTC

j_gene: TRBJ1-1
abundance: -
v_gene: TRBV5-1
d_gene: -
CDR3aa: CASSLIDILNTEAFF
CDR3nt: TGCGCCAGCAGCTTGATCGACATCTTGAACACTGAAGCTTTCTTT

j_gene: TRBJ2-7
abundance: -
v_gene: TRBV13
d_gene: TRBD1
CDR3aa: CASSLSGGSGEQYF
CDR3nt: TGTGCCAGCAGCTTATCAGGGGGATCGGGCGAGCAGTACTTC

j_gene: TRBJ1-1
abundance: -
v_gene: TRBV29-1
d_gene: TRBD1
CDR3aa: CSGRGQMNTEAFF
CDR3nt: TGCAGCGGGAGGGGACAGATGAACACTGAAGCTTTCTTT

j_gene: TRBJ1-6
abundance: -
v_gene: TRBV28
d_gene: -
CDR3aa: CASSSHYNSPLHF
CDR3nt: TGTGCCAGCAGTTCCCACTATAATTCACCCCTCCACTTT

j_gene: TRBJ1-5
abundance: -
v_gene: TRBV6-5
d_gene: TRBD1
CDR3aa: CASIGQGYQPQHF
CDR3nt: TGTGCCAGCATCGGACAGGGGTATCAGCCCCAGCATTTT

j_gene: TRBJ1-1
abundance: once
v_gene: TRBV12-5
d_gene: -
CDR3aa: CASGRPRGATTEAFF
CDR3nt: TGTGCTAGTGGTCGACCTCGGGGGGCAACCACTGAAGCTTTCTTT

j_gene: TRBJ2-7
abundance: once
v_gene: TRBV6-5
d_gene: TRBD1
CDR3aa: CASSRTGGTYEQYF
CDR3nt: TGTGCCAGCAGTAGAACAGGGGGTACCTACGAGCAGTACTTC

j_gene: TRBJ1-1
abundance: -
v_gene: TRBV29-1
d_gene: -
CDR3aa: CSVEQGEAFF
CDR3nt: TGCAGCGTTGAGCAGGGAGAAGCTTTCTTT

j_gene: TRBJ2-7
abundance: once
v_gene: TRBV6-5
d_gene: -
CDR3aa: CASSYSTDTPYEQYF
CDR3nt: TGTGCCAGCAGTTACTCGACCGACACCCCCTACGAGCAGTACTTC

j_gene: TRBJ2-3
abundance: -
v_gene: TRBV21-1
d_gene: -
CDR3aa: CASSKVDRQPDTQYF
CDR3nt: TGTGCCAGCAGCAAAGTCGACAGACAGCCAGATACGCAGTATTTT

j_gene: TRBJ2-2
abundance: -
v_gene: TRBV2
d_gene: TRBD1
CDR3aa: CASSAGQGGPGELFF
CDR3nt: TGTGCCAGCAGCGCCGGACAGGGTGGACCCGGGGAGCTGTTTTTT

j_gene: TRBJ1-5
abundance: -
v_gene: TRBV5-1
d_gene: -
CDR3aa: CASSPGDSNQPQHF
CDR3nt: TGCGCCAGCAGCCCGGGGGATAGCAATCAGCCCCAGCATTTT

j_gene: TRBJ2-7
abundance: once
v_gene: TRBV11-3
d_gene: -
CDR3aa: CASSLPGQGLYEQYF
CDR3nt: TGTGCCAGCAGCTTACCGGGCCAGGGGTTGTACGAGCAGTACTTC

j_gene: TRBJ2-1
abundance: -
v_gene: TRBV4-1
d_gene: TRBD2
CDR3aa: CASSQDTSGSSYNEQFF
CDR3nt: TGCGCCAGCAGCCAAGATACTAGCGGAAGCTCCTACAATGAGCAGTTCTTC

j_gene: TRBJ1-5
abundance: -
v_gene: TRBV19
d_gene: -
CDR3aa: CASSIDRGGSGNQPQHF
CDR3nt: TGTGCCAGTAGTATAGATCGGGGTGGGAGCGGCAATCAGCCCCAGCATTTT

j_gene: TRBJ1-5
abundance: -
v_gene: TRBV7-2
d_gene: -
CDR3aa: CASSFTGNQPQHF
CDR3nt: TGTGCCAGCAGCTTCACAGGGAATCAGCCCCAGCATTTT

j_gene: TRBJ2-3
abundance: once
v_gene: TRBV6-6
d_gene: -
CDR3aa: CASSRATGIDTQYF
CDR3nt: TGTGCCAGCAGCCGAGCTACAGGGATAGATACGCAGTATTTT

j_gene: TRBJ2-1
abundance: once
v_gene: TRBV2
d_gene: TRBD2
CDR3aa: CASSDTSGGTTSGPYNEQFF
CDR3nt: TGTGCCAGCAGTGACACGTCGGGGGGCACGACTAGCGGACCTTACAATGAGCAGTTCTTC

j_gene: TRBJ1-1
abundance: -
v_gene: TRBV6-5
d_gene: TRBD1
CDR3aa: CASKGAPPMNTEAFF
CDR3nt: TGTGCCAGCAAGGGGGCTCCCCCTATGAACACTGAAGCTTTCTTT

j_gene: TRBJ2-5
abundance: -
v_gene: TRBV7-2
d_gene: TRBD2
CDR3aa: CASSLGLRGGGDQETQYF
CDR3nt: TGTGCCAGCAGCTTAGGCCTCCGGGGCGGGGGAGACCAAGAGACCCAGTACTTC

j_gene: TRBJ1-2
abundance: -
v_gene: TRBV25-1
d_gene: -
CDR3aa: CASSGGNYGYTF
CDR3nt: TGTGCCAGCAGCGGGGGTAACTATGGCTACACCTTC

j_gene: TRBJ1-5
abundance: -
v_gene: TRBV27
d_gene: TRBD1
CDR3aa: CASAPQGINQPQHF
CDR3nt: TGTGCCAGCGCCCCACAGGGGATCAATCAGCCCCAGCATTTT

j_gene: TRBJ2-7
abundance: once
v_gene: TRBV18
d_gene: TRBD1
CDR3aa: CASSWGPDRGRSSYEQYF
CDR3nt: TGTGCCAGCTCGTGGGGCCCGGACAGGGGGCGTAGTTCCTACGAGCAGTACTTC

j_gene: TRBJ1-2
abundance: once
v_gene: TRBV19
d_gene: -
CDR3aa: CASSTLNLQGGYGYTF
CDR3nt: TGTGCCAGTAGTACTCTAAACCTGCAGGGTGGCTATGGCTACACCTTC

j_gene: TRBJ2-3
abundance: -
v_gene: TRBV6-5
d_gene: -
CDR3aa: CASSYEVMASTDTQYF
CDR3nt: TGTGCCAGCAGTTACGAGGTGATGGCTAGCACAGATACGCAGTATTTT

j_gene: TRBJ2-7
abundance: -
v_gene: TRBV11-2
d_gene: TRBD2
CDR3aa: CASSALLAVIYEQYF
CDR3nt: TGTGCCAGCAGTGCATTACTAGCGGTAATCTACGAGCAGTACTTC

j_gene: TRBJ2-7
abundance: -
v_gene: TRBV5-6
d_gene: TRBD2
CDR3aa: CASRSGTSGYYEQYF
CDR3nt: TGTGCCAGCAGATCCGGGACTAGCGGGTACTACGAGCAGTACTTC

j_gene: TRBJ1-1
abundance: once
v_gene: TRBV10-3
d_gene: TRBD1
CDR3aa: CAISAQLGTVKNTEAFF
CDR3nt: TGTGCCATCAGTGCCCAGCTAGGGACAGTTAAGAACACTGAAGCTTTCTTT

j_gene: TRBJ2-1
abundance: -
v_gene: TRBV28
d_gene: TRBD2
CDR3aa: CATSGGGYGHNEQFF
CDR3nt: TGTGCCACTAGCGGGGGGGGATACGGCCACAATGAGCAGTTCTTC

j_gene: TRBJ1-5
abundance: -
v_gene: TRBV7-9
d_gene: -
CDR3aa: CASSLSGVQPQHF
CDR3nt: TGTGCCAGCAGCCTGTCGGGGGTTCAGCCCCAGCATTTT

j_gene: TRBJ2-7
abundance: -
v_gene: TRBV27
d_gene: TRBD1
CDR3aa: CASSMDRGKIDEQYF
CDR3nt: TGTGCCAGCAGTATGGACAGGGGAAAAATTGACGAGCAGTACTTC

j_gene: TRBJ2-7
abundance: -
v_gene: TRBV10-3
d_gene: TRBD1
CDR3aa: CAISERAGGSYEQYF
CDR3nt: TGTGCCATCAGTGAGAGGGCAGGGGGCTCCTACGAGCAGTACTTC

j_gene: TRBJ2-5
abundance: -
v_gene: TRBV10-1
d_gene: TRBD2
CDR3aa: CASRGASGGKETQYF
CDR3nt: TGCGCCAGCAGGGGGGCTAGCGGGGGGAAAGAGACCCAGTACTTC

j_gene: TRBJ1-2
abundance: once
v_gene: TRBV2
d_gene: TRBD1
CDR3aa: CASGPDRVDYGYTF
CDR3nt: TGTGCCAGCGGACCAGACAGGGTAGACTATGGCTACACCTTC

j_gene: TRBJ2-7
abundance: once
v_gene: TRBV5-6
d_gene: TRBD1
CDR3aa: CASRPRQGSYEQYF
CDR3nt: TGTGCCAGCAGACCTAGACAGGGCTCCTACGAGCAGTACTTC

j_gene: TRBJ2-1
abundance: -
v_gene: TRBV19
d_gene: -
CDR3aa: CASSIGRGGLNEQFF
CDR3nt: TGTGCCAGTAGTATAGGACGAGGAGGCCTCAATGAGCAGTTCTTC

j_gene: TRBJ2-7
abundance: -
v_gene: TRBV15
d_gene: TRBD1
CDR3aa: CATSRDFGQGGGYEQYF
CDR3nt: TGTGCCACCAGCAGAGACTTCGGACAGGGGGGAGGCTACGAGCAGTACTTC

j_gene: TRBJ1-2
abundance: -
v_gene: TRBV6-5
d_gene: -
CDR3aa: CASSFIANYGYTF
CDR3nt: TGTGCCAGCAGTTTCATAGCTAACTATGGCTACACCTTC